What follows describes a single T cell receptor beta chain. Its specificity is unknown. This sample is part of a study of long-term antiretroviral therapy in people with HIV. Study outcomes and limitations: Post-ART, diversity grew, though it stayed under transplant donor control levels. Spans of CDR3 length were tighter for HIV repertoires than for controls. Older ART regimens may have been in use when blood was drawn between the mid-2000s and the late 2010s. The clones with expansion before ART were dominant in the repertoire at all time points.

Trimming took 4 bases from V and 7 from J; bases not matched to a gene: 16. Germline V gene lookup returns CDR1 LGHNA and CDR2 YSLEER. The CDR3 spans 17 residues. immunoSEQ v3.0 was run at survey level. Data came from immunoSEQ multiplex PCR; TCRdb stores just in-frame clones and leaves some out. The sample comprises roughly 6,400 clones, under 80% of which are singletons, and about 14% rests with the top ten. The sample here was unsorted PBMCs, taken 0.5 years before starting antiretroviral therapy. The receptor comes from a middle-aged man with HIV. The chain joins TRBV4-3 to TRBJ2-1; 7 bases match TRBD2. CDR3 amino acids: CASSLIKGRGSGNEQFF. In DNA form, the CDR3 reads TGCGCCAGCAGCCTAATAAAGGGGAGGGGATCAGGGAATGAGCAGTTCTTC.